This TCR beta chain comes out of a study of T cell changes during pregnancy in multiple sclerosis (dated by TCRdb to between 2017 and 2020). As for the study more broadly: Changes in the T cell repertoire over the course of pregnancy were examined in this study in women with multiple sclerosis.

The library came from the immunoSEQ multiplex PCR assay. Sourced from immuneACCESS, this table was stored by TCRdb with only in-frame sequences that have V and J called. A share of the clones is absent; for the studies checked, an unresolved V gene accounts for under half, and the remainder has no known explanation. In all, the sample holds more than 95,000 clones, and approximately 90% of those were seen once. 0.93% of the sample is in the top ten clones. About this clone: Its antigen remains undetermined. The record has no base qualities; no much larger clone is one base away.

Measured from the cysteine to the phenylalanine, the CDR3 is 15 residues long. This entry keeps only the CDR3 DNA: 45 bases, framed from base 1. V was cut back by 5 bases and J by 3 bases, leaving a gap of 18 bases between them. The CDR1 and CDR2 encoded by the germline V gene are SGHRS and YFSETQ. This receptor was taken from a female donor with multiple sclerosis, enrolled in a pregnancy study. The chain is assembled from TRBV5-1 and TRBJ2-7; a tentative D call is TRBD1 (8 bases match). The specimen was peripheral blood, collected after pregnancy. The sequenced DNA is TGCGCCAGCAGGAAGACAGGGGAGGGCTTCTACGAGCAGTACTTC. Its protein is CASRKTGEGFYEQYF.